This entry lists 27 T cell receptor beta chains sequenced from one sample in a study of blood T cell repertoires in COVID-19. This table comes from immunoSEQ multiplex PCR, and its TCRdb copy is limited to in-frame clones, with some not included. In the table there are 100,000 to 130,000 clones, 75% to 95% of which are singletons. Input material: peripheral blood. Source of these receptors: a woman in her thirties with acute or convalescent COVID-19.

The chain is built from TRBV30 and TRBJ2-7; D not resolved. The germline V gene encodes CDR1 GTSNPN and CDR2 SVGIG (reference sequence). The CDR3 consists of 11 residues. V gave up 0 bases and J gave up 3 bases, with 3 bases separating them. The CDR3 sequence: CAWSVLYEQYF. CDR3 nucleotides: TGTGCCTGGAGTGTTCTCTACGAGCAGTACTTC.

The genes are TRBV27 and TRBJ2-5, with 8 bases that match TRBD2. CDR3 length: 14 amino acids. In germline, CDR1 is MNHEY, CDR2 SMNVEV (reference sequence). V trimming: 5 bases; J trimming: 4 bases; junction bases outside the gene matches: 6. This CDR3 reads CASSLFGGGETQYF. The CDR3 nucleotides are TGTGCCAGCAGTCTTTTCGGGGGGGGAGAGACCCAGTACTTC.

The genes are TRBV9 and TRBJ2-7; a weak D match, TRBD2 (6 bases). Trimming took off 4 bases at V and 0 bases at J, with 14 bases between the two ends. The CDR3 has 15 amino acids. In germline, CDR1 is SGDLS, CDR2 YYNGEE. CDR3 loop: CASSPRDSSSYEQYF. The CDR3 DNA sequence: TGTGCCAGCAGCCCCCGGGACTCAAGCTCCTACGAGCAGTACTTC.

The chain combines TRBV4-2 with TRBJ1-4; tentative D call: TRBD1 (6 bases). V was trimmed by 4 bases and J by 5 bases, leaving 11 bases between them. CDR1 LGHNA and CDR2 YNFKEQ come from the germline V gene. The CDR3 contains 14 residues. This chain's CDR3 is CASSRPGTNEKLFF. CDR3 DNA: TGTGCCAGCAGCCGTCCAGGGACAAATGAAAAACTGTTTTTT.

A few counts support this clone. The chain carries TRBV7-9 and TRBJ1-3; D remains unclear. CDR3 length: 13 amino acids. CDR1 SEHNR and CDR2 FQNEAQ come from the germline V gene (reference sequence). V gave up 11 bases and J gave up 6 bases, with 17 bases separating them. CDR3 amino acids: CAGPGVRENTIYF. Written as DNA, the CDR3 is TGTGCCGGCCCCGGGGTACGGGAAAACACCATATATTTT. The variable domain in full, completed from reference TRBV7-9 and TRBJ1-3, reads DTGVSQNPRHKITKRGQNVTFRCDPISEHNRLYWYRQTLGQGPEFLTYFQNEAQLEKSRLLSDRFSAERPKGSFSTLEIQRTEQGDSAMYLCAGPGVRENTIYFGEGSWLTVV.

V and J are TRBV7-9 and TRBJ2-3, with TRBD2 matching over 9 bases. Germline loops: CDR1 SEHNR, CDR2 FQNEAQ (reference sequence). This CDR3 has 16 residues. V shed 1 base and J 2 bases; nucleotides not matched to a gene: 4. CDR3 DNA sequence: TGTGCCAGCAGCTTAGGGCTAGCGGGGCTCACAGATACGCAGTATTTT. Protein: CASSLGLAGLTDTQYF.

The chain joins TRBV11-2 to TRBJ1-1, with TRBD1 identical over 8 bases. Germline loops: CDR1 SGHAT, CDR2 FQNNGV. CDR3 length: 14 residues. After removal of 5 bases from V and 0 bases from J, the junction contained 2 bases not matched to a gene. The CDR3 loop is CASSRTGMNTEAFF. DNA of the CDR3: TGTGCCAGCAGCCGGACAGGGATGAACACTGAAGCTTTCTTT.

This clone was seen only a few times. This sequence joins TRBV5-8 and TRBJ1-2; D unclear. Germline V lookup: CDR1 SGHTS, CDR2 YDEGEE. CDR3 length equals 15 residues. The V gene lost 2 bases and the J gene lost 0 bases, with 11 bases spanning the gap. This CDR3 reads CASSFGDEANYGYTF. As DNA, the CDR3 is TGTGCCAGCAGCTTTGGAGACGAAGCTAACTATGGCTACACCTTC.

The rearrangement joins TRBV10-2 to TRBJ1-2; the D is unclear. The CDR3 is made up of 17 amino acids. V was trimmed by 7 bases and J by 6 bases, leaving 27 bases between them. In germline, CDR1 is WSHSY, CDR2 SAAADI. CDR3 nucleotide sequence: TGCGCCAGCAAGGACGGGCGAGGGTTCCTTCGGTTGGATGGCTACACCTTC. It codes for CASKDGRGFLRLDGYTF.

In nucleotides, the CDR3 is TGTGCCAGCAGTGATCCGGGGGGCACAGATACGCAGTATTTT. Encoded protein: CASSDPGGTDTQYF. The chain uses TRBV25-1 and TRBJ2-3; possibly TRBD2 for D (6 bases). From germline, CDR1 is MGHDK and CDR2 SYGVNS. V was cut by 3 bases and J by 1 base, with 8 bases left in between. The CDR3 extends over 14 amino acids.

The chain has TRBV28 and TRBJ1-1; D perhaps matches TRBD1 (6 bases). CDR3 length: 17 amino acids. Germline values: CDR1 MDHEN, CDR2 SYDVKM. The V gene lost 2 bases and the J gene lost 9 bases, with 25 bases spanning the gap. CDR3 protein: CASSLSGRQGKRSKAFF. DNA for the CDR3: TGTGCCAGCAGTTTAAGCGGCCGGCAGGGGAAGAGGAGTAAAGCTTTCTTT. Full variable domain (missing parts from reference TRBV28 and TRBJ1-1): DVKVTQSSRYLVKRTGEKVFLECVQDMDHENMFWYRQDPGLGLRLIYFSYDVKMKEKGDIPEGYSVSREKKERFSLILESASTNQTSMYLCASSLSGRQGKRSKAFFGQGTRLTVV.

The chain is built from TRBV11-3 and TRBJ1-6, with D perhaps matching TRBD1 (6 bases). Trimming shortened V by 8 bases and J by 1 base, and 15 bases separated the two germline ends. The CDR3 is 16 residues long. Germline CDR1 is SGHNT and CDR2 is YENEEA. The CDR3 spells CASSEFRGSYNSPLHF. The CDR3 coding sequence is TGTGCCAGCTCCGAATTCAGGGGATCCTATAATTCACCCCTCCACTTT.

This chain joins TRBV19 and TRBJ2-7, with D possibly being TRBD1 (6 bases). CDR3 size: 14 residues. Germline assignment: CDR1 LNHDA and CDR2 SQIVND (reference sequence). Trimming left V 3 bases short and J 6 bases short, with 15 bases between. The CDR3 loop is CASSMSRGGSEQYF. The CDR3 DNA reads as TGTGCCAGTAGTATGTCCAGGGGTGGATCCGAGCAGTACTTC.

The chain combines TRBV6-2 or TRBV6-3 with TRBJ2-7; 10 positions agree with TRBD2. The CDR3 covers 14 residues. From germline, CDR1 is MNHEY and CDR2 SVGEGT. V shed 5 bases, J shed 5 bases, and the junction held 6 bases outside the gene matches. CDR3 loop: CASSPSSGRDEQYF. The CDR3 coding sequence is TGTGCCAGCAGTCCCTCTAGCGGGAGAGACGAGCAGTACTTC.

This CDR3 reads CASSVGVAGAGGYTF. In nucleotides, the CDR3 is TGTGCCAGCAGCGTAGGGGTTGCAGGGGCGGGTGGCTACACCTTC. The V gene is TRBV9, the J gene TRBJ1-2, with TRBD1 as a possible D gene (6 bases). Trimming pared 0 bases from V and 7 bases from J, leaving 16 bases between. Per the germline V gene, CDR1 is SGDLS and CDR2 is YYNGEE. This CDR3 spans 15 amino acids.

In this sample, this clone turned up once. The V call is TRBV12-5, the J call TRBJ2-1, with 9 nucleotides matching TRBD2. Trimming at V came to 0 bases and at J to 0 bases, leaving 15 bases not matched to a gene. CDR1 and CDR2 (germline): LGHNT, FRNRAP. The CDR3 loop spans 21 amino acids. The CDR3 region is CASGLVYGASGARSSYNEQFF. The CDR3 DNA reads TGTGCTAGTGGTTTGGTATATGGGGCTAGCGGGGCTCGGAGCTCCTACAATGAGCAGTTCTTC.

The chain has TRBV6-5 and TRBJ1-2; D call uncertain. The CDR3 sequence is 12 residues long. The V and J ends lost 6 bases and 4 bases respectively, with 9 bases between them. The V gene's germline CDR1 is MNHEY and CDR2 SVGAGI. CDR3 protein: CASRQSPYGYTF. The CDR3 DNA reads TGTGCCAGCAGACAGAGCCCCTATGGCTACACCTTC.

The chain joins TRBV7-9 to TRBJ1-3; D not resolved. Germline V gives CDR1 SEHNR, CDR2 FQNEAQ (reference sequence). The CDR3 sequence is 14 residues long. Trimming took 5 bases from V and 0 from J, leaving 8 bases between them. Written as DNA, the CDR3 is TGTGCCAGCAGCCTATCGATCTCTGGAAACACCATATATTTT. Protein product: CASSLSISGNTIYF.

This chain joins TRBV28 and TRBJ1-2; possibly TRBD1 for D (5 bases). The germline CDR1 and CDR2 sequences are MDHEN and SYDVKM. CDR3 length: 11 amino acids. V lost 2 bases to trimming and J lost 13 bases, with 11 bases between them. DNA for the CDR3: TGTGCCAGCAGTTTAATGGAGGGGTTCACCTTC. Protein sequence: CASSLMEGFTF.

This CDR3 is CASSQPTGLVGRGETQYF. The CDR3 DNA reads TGCGCCAGCAGCCAACCCACGGGACTAGTAGGTCGCGGGGAGACCCAGTACTTC. The V call is TRBV4-1, the J call TRBJ2-5; 8 bases are a match to TRBD2. Trimming took 2 bases from V and 5 from J; bases not matched to a gene: 16. The CDR3 loop spans 18 amino acids. Germline lookup yields CDR1 MGHRA and CDR2 YSYEKL.

This chain connects TRBV6-5 to TRBJ1-5; TRBD1 might be the D (6 bases). V dropped 6 bases and J dropped 5 bases, with 11 bases sitting between them. CDR3 length: 13 residues. CDR1 is MNHEY, CDR2 SVGAGI, per germline. The CDR3 here is CASRQKGDQPQHF. DNA for the CDR3: TGTGCCAGCAGACAAAAGGGGGATCAGCCCCAGCATTTT.

CDR3 residues: CASSYSVTVYGYTF. The CDR3 DNA sequence: TGTGCCAGCAGTTACTCGGTTACGGTCTATGGCTACACCTTC. The chain is built from TRBV6-6 and TRBJ1-2; D is uncertain. From germline, CDR1 is MNHNY and CDR2 SVGAGI (reference sequence). CDR3 length: 14 residues. Trimming removed 0 bases from V and 4 bases from J, with 9 bases in between.

V is TRBV27 and J is TRBJ1-3; maybe TRBD1 (6 bases). This CDR3 contains 14 residues. Germline CDR1 is MNHEY and CDR2 is SMNVEV (reference sequence). V shed 6 bases and J shed 4 bases, with 13 bases lying between them. DNA for the CDR3: TGTGCCAGCAGACCTCGGACAGCCGGAAACACCATATATTTT. It codes for CASRPRTAGNTIYF.

The V gene is TRBV14, the J gene TRBJ1-2, with TRBD1 matching 8 bases. Germline V gene lookup returns CDR1 SGHDN and CDR2 FVKESK. CDR3 length equals 14 residues. The V gene end was trimmed by 0 bases and the J gene end by 7 bases; junction bases not matched to a gene: 4. The CDR3 DNA reads TGTGCCAGCAGCCAAGACAGGGGGCTTGGTGGCTACACCTTC. Its translation: CASSQDRGLGGYTF.

Here the CDR3 DNA reads TGTGCCAGTAGCGGGAACACTGAAGCTTTCTTT. It codes for CASSGNTEAFF. The chain is built from TRBV19 and TRBJ1-1; D unclear. This CDR3 region has 11 residues. The germline CDR1 and CDR2 sequences are LNHDA and SQIVND (reference sequence). Trimming pared 6 bases from V and 1 base from J, leaving 3 bases between.

The V and J genes are TRBV27 and TRBJ1-6; 8 nucleotides line up with TRBD1. This CDR3 is built from 13 residues. Germline CDR1 reads MNHEY; CDR2 reads SMNVEV (reference sequence). Here the CDR3 DNA reads TGTGCTGCGCGGCAGGGGGCTCAGTCACCCCTCCACTTT. It is translated as CAARQGAQSPLHF.

The chain carries TRBV7-9 and TRBJ2-1, with 9 nucleotides matching TRBD2. CDR3 size: 15 residues. The trim removed 1 base at V and 4 bases at J, leaving 2 bases unmatched. Germline-derived CDR1 and CDR2 are SEHNR and FQNEAQ (reference sequence). The CDR3, as DNA: TGTGCCAGCAGCTTAGGGACTAGCGTTTACAATGAGCAGTTCTTC. Its protein product is CASSLGTSVYNEQFF.